These 3 T cell receptor beta chains were sequenced from one sample in a study of T cells in Graves' hyperthyroidism and ophthalmopathy. From RNA transcripts, TCR beta CDR3 regions were amplified. With the HTBI primer set, the TCR CDR3 went through a first round of RT-PCR. MiXCR, run by TCRdb on the multiplex PCR reads, gives a single entry per CDR3 protein. The table shows over 700,000 distinct CDR3 sequences, with 38% occurring only once. Sequencing was performed on blood. Every receptor here comes from a man younger than 30 with Graves' hyperthyroidism.

As for this clonotype: One end of the junction is discordant with germline, which a read error may explain. This chain uses TRBV29-1 with TRBJ2-2; D might be TRBD2 (5 bases). This CDR3 has 13 residues. Germline values: CDR1 SQVTM, CDR2 ANQGSEA. CDR3 in amino acids: CSIDRGNTGELFF. CDR3 nucleotide sequence: TGCAGCATTGACCGGGGGAACACCGGGGAGCTGTTTTTT.

The table lists this clonotype with many counts. The chain employs TRBV15 and TRBJ2-7; D is undetermined. The CDR3 is made up of 16 amino acids. The germline V gene encodes CDR1 LNHNV and CDR2 YYDKDF (reference sequence). V lost 0 bases and J lost 2, with 14 bases in between. In DNA, the CDR3 is TGTGCCACCAGCAGAGATCTGCAGGCCATAGCCTACGAGCAGTACTTC. Its protein is CATSRDLQAIAYEQYF.

The J gene is TRBJ1-4, the V gene TRBV7-3; tentative D call: TRBD1 (6 bases). Germline V gene sequence: CDR1 SGHTA, CDR2 FQGTGA. Trimming pared 2 bases from V and 8 bases from J, leaving 15 bases between. There are 15 residues in the CDR3. CDR3 residues: CASSLDRNSREKLFF. In nucleotides, the CDR3 is TGTGCCAGCAGCTTAGACAGGAACAGTCGCGAAAAACTGTTTTTT.